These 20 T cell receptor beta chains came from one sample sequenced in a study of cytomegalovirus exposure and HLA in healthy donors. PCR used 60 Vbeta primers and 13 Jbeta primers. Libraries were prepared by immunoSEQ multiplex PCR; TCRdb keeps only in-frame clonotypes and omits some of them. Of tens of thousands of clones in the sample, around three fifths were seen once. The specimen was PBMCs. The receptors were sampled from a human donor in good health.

In DNA, the CDR3 is TGCGCCAGCAGCTTGGCCGCACAGGGGGCGAACGGCTACACCTTC. Its translation is CASSLAAQGANGYTF. The chain is built from TRBV5-1 and TRBJ1-2; 9 bases are a match to TRBD1. The CDR3 is 15 amino acids. The germline V gene encodes CDR1 SGHRS and CDR2 YFSETQ. V dropped 0 bases and J dropped 8; count of bases not matched to a gene: 8.

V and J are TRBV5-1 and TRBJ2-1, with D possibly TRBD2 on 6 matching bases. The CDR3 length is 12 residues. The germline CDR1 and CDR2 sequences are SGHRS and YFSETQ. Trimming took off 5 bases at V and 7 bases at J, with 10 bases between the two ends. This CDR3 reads CASRTGRNEQFF. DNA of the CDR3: TGCGCCAGCAGGACGGGGAGGAATGAGCAGTTCTTC.

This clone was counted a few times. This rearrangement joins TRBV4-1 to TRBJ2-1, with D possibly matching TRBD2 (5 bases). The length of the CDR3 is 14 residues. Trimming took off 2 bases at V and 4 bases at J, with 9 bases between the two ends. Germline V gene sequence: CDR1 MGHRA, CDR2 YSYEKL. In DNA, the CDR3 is TGCGCCAGCAGCCAACAACGGGGTTACAATGAGCAGTTCTTC. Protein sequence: CASSQQRGYNEQFF.

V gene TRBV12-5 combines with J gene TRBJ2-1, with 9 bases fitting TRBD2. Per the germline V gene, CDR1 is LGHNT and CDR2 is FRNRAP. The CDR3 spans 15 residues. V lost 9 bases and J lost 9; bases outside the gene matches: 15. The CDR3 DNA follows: TGTGCTAGCATACCGGGGGCGGGGGGGCCTGGTGAGCAGTTCTTC. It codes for CASIPGAGGPGEQFF.

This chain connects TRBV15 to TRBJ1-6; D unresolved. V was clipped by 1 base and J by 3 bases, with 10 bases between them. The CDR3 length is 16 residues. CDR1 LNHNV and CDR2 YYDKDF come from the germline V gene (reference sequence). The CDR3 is CATSRGPIIYNSPLHF. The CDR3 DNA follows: TGTGCCACCAGCAGAGGGCCGATTATCTATAATTCACCCCTCCACTTT.

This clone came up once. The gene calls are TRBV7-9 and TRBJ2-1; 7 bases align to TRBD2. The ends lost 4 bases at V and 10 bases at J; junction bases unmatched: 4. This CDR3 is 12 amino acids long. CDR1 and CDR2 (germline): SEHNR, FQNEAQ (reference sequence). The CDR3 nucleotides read TGTGCCAGCAGCTCGCCCGGGAGGGAGCAGTTCTTC. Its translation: CASSSPGREQFF.

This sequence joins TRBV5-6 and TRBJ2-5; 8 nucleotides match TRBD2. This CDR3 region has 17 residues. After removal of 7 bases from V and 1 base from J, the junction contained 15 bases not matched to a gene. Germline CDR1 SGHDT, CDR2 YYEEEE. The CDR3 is CASGWNGAGGSQETQYF. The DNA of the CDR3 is TGTGCCAGCGGGTGGAATGGGGCGGGGGGCTCCCAAGAGACCCAGTACTTC.

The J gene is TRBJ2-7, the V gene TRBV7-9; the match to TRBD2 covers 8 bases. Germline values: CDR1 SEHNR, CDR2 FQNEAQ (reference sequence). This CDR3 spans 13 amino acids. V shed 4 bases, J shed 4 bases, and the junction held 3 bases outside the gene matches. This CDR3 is CASSSPGGYEQYF. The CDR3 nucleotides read TGTGCCAGCAGCTCTCCGGGGGGGTACGAGCAGTACTTC.

The CDR3 bases are TGTGCCAGCAGTGACGACAGATTGAACACTGAAGCTTTCTTT. This translates into CASSDDRLNTEAFF. The rearrangement uses TRBV2 and TRBJ1-1, with D perhaps TRBD1 (5 bases). CDR1 and CDR2 from the germline V gene are SNHLY and FYNNEI. Trimming removed 3 bases from V and 0 bases from J, with 8 bases in between. The CDR3 is 14 amino acids.

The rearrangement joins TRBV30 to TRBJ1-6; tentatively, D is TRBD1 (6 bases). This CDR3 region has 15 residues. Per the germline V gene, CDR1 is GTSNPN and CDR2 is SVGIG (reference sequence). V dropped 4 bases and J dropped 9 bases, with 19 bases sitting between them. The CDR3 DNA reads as TGTGCCTGGACCCGGGCAGACAGGTGGACTTCACCCCTCCACTTT. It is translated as CAWTRADRWTSPLHF.

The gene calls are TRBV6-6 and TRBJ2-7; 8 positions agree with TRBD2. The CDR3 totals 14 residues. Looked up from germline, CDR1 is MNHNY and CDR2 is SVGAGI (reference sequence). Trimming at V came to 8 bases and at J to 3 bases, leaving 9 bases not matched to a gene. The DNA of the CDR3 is TGTGCCAGCTTGACAGCGGGGGCTTACTACGAGCAGTACTTC. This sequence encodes CASLTAGAYYEQYF.

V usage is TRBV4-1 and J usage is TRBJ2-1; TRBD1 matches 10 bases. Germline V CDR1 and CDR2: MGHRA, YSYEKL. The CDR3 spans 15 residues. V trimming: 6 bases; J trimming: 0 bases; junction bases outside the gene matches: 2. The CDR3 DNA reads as TGCGCCAGCAGGCGGGACAGGGGCTCCTACAATGAGCAGTTCTTC. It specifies CASRRDRGSYNEQFF.

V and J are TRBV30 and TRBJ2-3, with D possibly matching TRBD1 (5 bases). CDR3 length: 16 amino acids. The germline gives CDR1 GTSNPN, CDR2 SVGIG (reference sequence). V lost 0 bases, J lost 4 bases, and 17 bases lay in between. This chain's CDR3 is CAWSVIYRGAPDTQYF. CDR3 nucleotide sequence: TGTGCCTGGAGTGTAATTTATAGGGGCGCCCCAGATACGCAGTATTTT.

The DNA of the CDR3 is TGTGCCAGCAGCACGGGACAGGGGGCAAATTCACCCCTCCACTTT. Protein product: CASSTGQGANSPLHF. The V call is TRBV5-4, the J call TRBJ1-6; 12 bases are a match to TRBD1. The CDR3 contains 15 residues. The V segment lost 4 bases and the J segment 7 bases; nucleotides outside the gene matches: 3. Germline lookup yields CDR1 SGHNT and CDR2 YYREEE (reference sequence).

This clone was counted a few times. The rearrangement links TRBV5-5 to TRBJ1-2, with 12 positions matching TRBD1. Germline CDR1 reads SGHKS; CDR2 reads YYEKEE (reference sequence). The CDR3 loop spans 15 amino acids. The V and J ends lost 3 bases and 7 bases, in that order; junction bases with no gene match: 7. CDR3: CASSSIGTGGRGYTF. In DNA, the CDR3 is TGTGCCAGCAGCTCAATCGGGACAGGGGGCCGTGGCTACACCTTC.

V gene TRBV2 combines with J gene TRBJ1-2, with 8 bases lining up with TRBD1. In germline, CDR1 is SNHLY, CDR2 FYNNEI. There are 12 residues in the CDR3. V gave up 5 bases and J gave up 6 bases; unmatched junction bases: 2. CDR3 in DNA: TGTGCCAGCAGTCCGACAGGGGATGGCTACACCTTC. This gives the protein CASSPTGDGYTF. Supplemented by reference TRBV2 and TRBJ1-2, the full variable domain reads EPEVTQTPSHQVTQMGQEVILRCVPISNHLYFYWYRQILGQKVEFLVSFYNNEISEKSEIFDDQFSVERPDGSNFTLKIRSTKLEDSAMYFCASSPTGDGYTFGSGTRLTVV.

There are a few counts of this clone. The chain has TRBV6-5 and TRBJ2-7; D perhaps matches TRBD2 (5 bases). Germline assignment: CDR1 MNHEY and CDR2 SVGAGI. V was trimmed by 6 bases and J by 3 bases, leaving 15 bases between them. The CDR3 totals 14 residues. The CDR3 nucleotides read TGTGCCAGCAGCCGCCTTGCCGGGGACTACGAGCAGTACTTC. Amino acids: CASSRLAGDYEQYF.

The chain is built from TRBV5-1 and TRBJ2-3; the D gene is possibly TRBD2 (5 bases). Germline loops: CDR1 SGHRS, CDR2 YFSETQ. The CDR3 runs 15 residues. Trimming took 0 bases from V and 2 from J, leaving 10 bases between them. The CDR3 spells CASSLAGFYTDTQYF. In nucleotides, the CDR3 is TGCGCCAGCAGCTTGGCGGGGTTCTACACAGATACGCAGTATTTT. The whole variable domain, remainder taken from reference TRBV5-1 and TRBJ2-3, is KAGVTQTPRYLIKTRGQQVTLSCSPISGHRSVSWYQQTPGQGLQFLFEYFSETQRNKGNFPGRFSGRQFSNSRSEMNVSTLELGDSALYLCASSLAGFYTDTQYFGPGTRLTVL.

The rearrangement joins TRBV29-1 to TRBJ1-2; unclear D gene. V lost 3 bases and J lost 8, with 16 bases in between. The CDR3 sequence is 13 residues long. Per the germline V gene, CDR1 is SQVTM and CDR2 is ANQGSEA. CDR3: CSVEINLSGGYTF. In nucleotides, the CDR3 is TGCAGCGTTGAGATAAACCTGTCGGGGGGCTACACCTTC.

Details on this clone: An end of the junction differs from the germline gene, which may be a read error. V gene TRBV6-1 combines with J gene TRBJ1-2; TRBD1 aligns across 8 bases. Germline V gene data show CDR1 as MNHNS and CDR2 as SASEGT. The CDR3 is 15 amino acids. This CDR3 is CASSVDRGVDYGYPF. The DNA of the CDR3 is TGTGCCAGCAGTGTAGACAGGGGAGTTGACTATGGCTACCCCTTC.